This entry describes one TCR beta chain. Sequencing was performed with immunoSEQ multiplex PCR; in TCRdb, only in-frame clones are kept and a portion is missing. The sample carries some 390,000 clones, 80% to 90% recorded once. Trimming cost V 5 bases and J 7 bases; bases outside gene matches: 5. There are 14 residues in the CDR3. CDR1 is SGHTA, CDR2 FQGNSA, per germline. The sample belongs to a study of blood T cell repertoires in COVID-19. Sequenced sample: peripheral blood. This chain joins TRBV7-2 and TRBJ1-4, with TRBD1 matching 9 bases. The clonotype comes from a woman aged 60 to 75 with COVID-19, enrolled during active disease. The CDR3: CASSLRTGVEKLFF. For the CDR3, the DNA is TGTGCCAGCAGCCTAAGGACAGGGGTTGAAAAACTGTTTTTT.